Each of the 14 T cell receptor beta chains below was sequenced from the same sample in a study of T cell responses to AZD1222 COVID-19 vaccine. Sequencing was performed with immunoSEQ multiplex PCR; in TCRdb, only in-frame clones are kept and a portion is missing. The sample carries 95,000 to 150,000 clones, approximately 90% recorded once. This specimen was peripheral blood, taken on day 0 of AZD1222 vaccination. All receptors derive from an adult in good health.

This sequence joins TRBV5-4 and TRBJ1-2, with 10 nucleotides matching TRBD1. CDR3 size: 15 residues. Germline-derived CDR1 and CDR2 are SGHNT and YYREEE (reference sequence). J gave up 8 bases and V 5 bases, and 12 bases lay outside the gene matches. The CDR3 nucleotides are TGTGCCAGCAGAACCGGACAGGGGGTAATAGACGGCTACACCTTC. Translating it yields CASRTGQGVIDGYTF.

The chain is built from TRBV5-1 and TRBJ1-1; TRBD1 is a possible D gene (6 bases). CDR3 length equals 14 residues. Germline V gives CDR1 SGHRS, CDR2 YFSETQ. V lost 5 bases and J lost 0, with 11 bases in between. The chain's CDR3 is CASSVGQLNTEAFF. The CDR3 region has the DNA TGCGCCAGCAGTGTCGGACAGCTGAACACTGAAGCTTTCTTT.

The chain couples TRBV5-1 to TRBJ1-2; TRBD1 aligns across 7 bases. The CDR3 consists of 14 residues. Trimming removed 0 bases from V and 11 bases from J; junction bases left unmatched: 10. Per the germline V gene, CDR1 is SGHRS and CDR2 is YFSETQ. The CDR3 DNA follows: TGCGCCAGCAGCTTGGAAGGGACAGAATCGCCGTACACCTTC. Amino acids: CASSLEGTESPYTF.

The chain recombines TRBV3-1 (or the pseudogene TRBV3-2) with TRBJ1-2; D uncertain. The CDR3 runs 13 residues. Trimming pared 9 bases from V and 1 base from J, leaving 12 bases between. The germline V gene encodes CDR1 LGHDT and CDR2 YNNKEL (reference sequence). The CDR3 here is CASAREVNYGYTF. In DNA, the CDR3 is TGTGCCAGTGCAAGGGAGGTTAACTATGGCTACACCTTC.

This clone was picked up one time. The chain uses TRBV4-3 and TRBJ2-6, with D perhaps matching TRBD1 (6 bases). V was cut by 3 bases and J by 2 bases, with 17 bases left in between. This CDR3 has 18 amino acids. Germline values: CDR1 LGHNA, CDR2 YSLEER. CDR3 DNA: TGCGCCAGCAGCCAGGGGGCCTCCCACAGTGCTGGGGCCAACGTCCTGACTTTC. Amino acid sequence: CASSQGASHSAGANVLTF.

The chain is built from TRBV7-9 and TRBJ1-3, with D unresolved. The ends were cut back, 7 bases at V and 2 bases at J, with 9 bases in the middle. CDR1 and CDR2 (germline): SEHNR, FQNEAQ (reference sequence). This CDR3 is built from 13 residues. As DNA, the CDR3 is TGTGCCAGCACCCCTTCCGCTGGAAACACCATATATTTT. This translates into CASTPSAGNTIYF.

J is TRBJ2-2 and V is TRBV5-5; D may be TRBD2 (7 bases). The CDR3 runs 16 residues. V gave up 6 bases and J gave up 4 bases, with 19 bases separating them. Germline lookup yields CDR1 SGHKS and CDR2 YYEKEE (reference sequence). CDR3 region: CASTPREGGTTGELFF. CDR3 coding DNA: TGTGCCAGCACCCCAAGAGAGGGGGGGACCACCGGGGAGCTGTTTTTT.

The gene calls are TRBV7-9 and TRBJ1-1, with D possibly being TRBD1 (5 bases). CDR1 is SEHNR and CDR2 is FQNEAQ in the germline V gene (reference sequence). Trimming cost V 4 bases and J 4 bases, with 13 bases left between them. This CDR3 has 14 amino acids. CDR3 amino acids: CASSWGEAATEAFF. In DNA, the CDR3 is TGTGCCAGCAGCTGGGGCGAGGCCGCCACTGAAGCTTTCTTT. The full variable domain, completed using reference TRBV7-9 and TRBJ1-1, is DTGVSQNPRHKITKRGQNVTFRCDPISEHNRLYWYRQTLGQGPEFLTYFQNEAQLEKSRLLSDRFSAERPKGSFSTLEIQRTEQGDSAMYLCASSWGEAATEAFFGQGTRLTVV.

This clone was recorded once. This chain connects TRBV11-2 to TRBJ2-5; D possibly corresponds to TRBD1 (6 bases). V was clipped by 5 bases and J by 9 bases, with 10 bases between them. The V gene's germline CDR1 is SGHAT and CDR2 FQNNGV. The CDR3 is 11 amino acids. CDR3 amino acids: CASSRQASQYF. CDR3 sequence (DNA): TGTGCCAGCAGCCGACAGGCGTCCCAGTACTTC.

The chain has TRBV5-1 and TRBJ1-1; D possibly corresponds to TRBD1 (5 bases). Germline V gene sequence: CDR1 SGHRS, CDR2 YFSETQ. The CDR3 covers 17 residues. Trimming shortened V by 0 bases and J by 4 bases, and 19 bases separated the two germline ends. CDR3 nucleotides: TGCGCCAGCAGCTTGGTCAGTCGCCAGGGTGGTGGCACTGAAGCTTTCTTT. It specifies CASSLVSRQGGGTEAFF. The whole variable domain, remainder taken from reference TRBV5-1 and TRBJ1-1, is KAGVTQTPRYLIKTRGQQVTLSCSPISGHRSVSWYQQTPGQGLQFLFEYFSETQRNKGNFPGRFSGRQFSNSRSEMNVSTLELGDSALYLCASSLVSRQGGGTEAFFGQGTRLTVV.

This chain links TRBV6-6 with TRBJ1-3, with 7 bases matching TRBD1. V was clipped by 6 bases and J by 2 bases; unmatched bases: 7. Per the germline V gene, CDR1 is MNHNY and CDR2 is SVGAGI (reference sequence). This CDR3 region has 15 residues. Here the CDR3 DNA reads TGTGCCAGCAGCACCGGGACAGTAACTGGAAACACCATATATTTT. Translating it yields CASSTGTVTGNTIYF.

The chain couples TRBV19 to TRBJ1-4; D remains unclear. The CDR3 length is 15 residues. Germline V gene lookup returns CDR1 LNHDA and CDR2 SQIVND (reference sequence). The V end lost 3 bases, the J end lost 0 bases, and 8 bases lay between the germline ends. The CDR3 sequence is CASSIGYTTNEKLFF. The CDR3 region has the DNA TGTGCCAGTAGTATCGGGTACACAACTAATGAAAAACTGTTTTTT.

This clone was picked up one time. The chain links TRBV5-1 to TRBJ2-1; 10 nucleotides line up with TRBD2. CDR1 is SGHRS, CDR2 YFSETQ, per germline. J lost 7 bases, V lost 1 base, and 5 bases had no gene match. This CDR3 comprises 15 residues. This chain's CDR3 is CASSLPSGGANEQFF. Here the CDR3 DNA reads TGCGCCAGCAGCTTGCCCAGCGGGGGGGCGAATGAGCAGTTCTTC.

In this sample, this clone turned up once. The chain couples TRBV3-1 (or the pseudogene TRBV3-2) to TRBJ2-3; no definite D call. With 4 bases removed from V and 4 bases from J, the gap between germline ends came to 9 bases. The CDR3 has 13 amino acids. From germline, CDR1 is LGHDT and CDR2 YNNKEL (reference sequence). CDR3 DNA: TGTGCCAGCAGCCCCCCCTCAGCAGATACGCAGTATTTT. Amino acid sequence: CASSPPSADTQYF.